This TCR beta chain originates from a study of T cell responses to AZD1222 COVID-19 vaccine. Comment on this clone: Its target is not known.

Points from the study as a whole: Females made up more of the donors, who were largely white British, and clonal diversity may have come out too low. CD4 TCRs covered the whole spike, strongest at regions 160-218 and 743-854. Nearly half of spike-specific TCRs reportedly target unmutated variant regions.

Libraries were prepared by immunoSEQ multiplex PCR; TCRdb keeps only in-frame clonotypes and omits some of them. This sample yields about 94,000 clones, of which around 84% are seen a single time; roughly 4.5% belongs to the top ten. The CDR3 contains 14 residues. The trim removed 7 bases at V and 7 bases at J, leaving 13 bases unmatched. Germline loops: CDR1 SQVTM, CDR2 ANQGSEA. This chain connects TRBV29-1 to TRBJ2-1; 7 bases fit TRBD2. The sequence came from an adult who received the AZD1222 COVID-19 vaccine. The sequencing used peripheral blood, collected 28 days after the second AZD1222 dose. CDR3 amino acids: CSADRDYRGNEQFF. The CDR3 coding sequence is TGCAGCGCGGACCGGGACTACCGGGGGAATGAGCAGTTCTTC.